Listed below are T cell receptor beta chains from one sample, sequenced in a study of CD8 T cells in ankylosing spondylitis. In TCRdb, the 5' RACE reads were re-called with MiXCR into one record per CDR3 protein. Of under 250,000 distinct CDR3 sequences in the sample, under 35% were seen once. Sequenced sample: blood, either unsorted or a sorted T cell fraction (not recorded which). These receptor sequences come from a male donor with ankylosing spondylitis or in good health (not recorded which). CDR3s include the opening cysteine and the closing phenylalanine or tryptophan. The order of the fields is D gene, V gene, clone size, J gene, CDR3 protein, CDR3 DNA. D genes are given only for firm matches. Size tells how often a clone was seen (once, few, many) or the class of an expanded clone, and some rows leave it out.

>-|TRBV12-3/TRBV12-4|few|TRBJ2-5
CASSLETVHALPETQYF
TGTGCCAGCAGCCTCGAGACAGTTCATGCGCTTCCGGAGACCCAGTACTTC
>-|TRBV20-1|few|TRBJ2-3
CSASPGGNSFTDTQYF
TGCAGTGCTAGTCCAGGGGGGAACTCGTTCACAGATACGCAGTATTTT
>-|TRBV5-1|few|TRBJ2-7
CASSPPGEQYF
TGCGCCAGCAGCCCTCCTGGGGAGCAGTACTTC
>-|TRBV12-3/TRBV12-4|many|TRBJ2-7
CASSFGTSYEQYF
TGTGCCAGCAGTTTCGGGACATCCTACGAGCAGTACTTC
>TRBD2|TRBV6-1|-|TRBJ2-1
CASSRGLAGNNEQFF
TGTGCCAGCAGCAGGGGACTAGCGGGCAACAATGAGCAGTTCTTC
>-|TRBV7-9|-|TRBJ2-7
CASSLGGGPSSYEQYF
TGTGCCAGCAGCTTAGGGGGGGGCCCTAGCTCCTACGAGCAGTACTTC
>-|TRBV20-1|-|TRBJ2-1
CSARQPRNNEQFF
TGCAGTGCTAGACAGCCCCGGAACAATGAGCAGTTCTTC
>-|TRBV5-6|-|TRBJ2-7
CASSLAGFSYEQYF
TGTGCCAGCAGCTTAGCCGGCTTCTCCTACGAGCAGTACTTC
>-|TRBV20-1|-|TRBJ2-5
CSAGPGEETQYF
TGCAGTGCTGGGCCAGGGGAAGAGACCCAGTACTTC
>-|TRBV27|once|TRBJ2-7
CASSLKSSYEQYF
TGTGCCAGCAGTTTAAAGTCTTCCTACGAGCAGTACTTC
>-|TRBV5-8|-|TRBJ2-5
CASSLGPGMDVWETQYF
TGTGCCAGCAGCCTAGGTCCAGGGATGGATGTGTGGGAGACCCAGTACTTC
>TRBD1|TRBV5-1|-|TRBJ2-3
CASSPGTGGADTQYF
TGCGCCAGCTCCCCCGGGACAGGGGGTGCAGATACGCAGTATTTT
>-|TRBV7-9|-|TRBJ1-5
CASSPGADWSNQPQHF
TGTGCCAGCAGCCCAGGGGCAGACTGGAGCAATCAGCCCCAGCATTTT
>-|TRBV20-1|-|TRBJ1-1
CSAPPTLRVNTEAFF
TGCAGTGCTCCCCCCACTTTGAGGGTGAACACTGAAGCTTTCTTT
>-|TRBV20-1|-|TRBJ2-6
CCARDPWQGGSGANVLTF
TGCTGTGCTAGAGACCCGTGGCAGGGGGGCTCTGGGGCCAACGTCCTGACTTTC
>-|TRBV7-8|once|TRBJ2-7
CASSFSWGTGHEQYF
TGTGCCAGCAGCTTTAGCTGGGGGACTGGCCACGAGCAGTACTTC
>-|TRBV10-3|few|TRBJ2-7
CAISDRASRTPYEQYF
TGTGCCATCAGTGATCGGGCCAGCCGTACTCCCTACGAGCAGTACTTC
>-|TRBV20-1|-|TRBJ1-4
CSAGGGGQHEKLFF
TGCAGTGCCGGTGGAGGGGGTCAGCATGAAAAACTGTTTTTT
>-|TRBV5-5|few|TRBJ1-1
CASSDLRAEAFF
TGTGCCAGCAGCGACTTAAGGGCTGAAGCTTTCTTT
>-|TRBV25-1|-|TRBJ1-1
CASRREMNTEAFF
TGTGCCAGCAGAAGGGAGATGAACACTGAAGCTTTCTTT
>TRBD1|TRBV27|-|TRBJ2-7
CASSSDRGLAEQYF
TGTGCCAGCAGCTCAGACAGGGGGCTCGCCGAGCAGTACTTC
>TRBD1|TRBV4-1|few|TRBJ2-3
CASSQELTGGATDTQYF
TGCGCCAGCAGCCAAGAACTGACAGGGGGCGCAACAGATACGCAGTATTTT
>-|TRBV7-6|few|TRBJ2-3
CASSFFAAVPNDTQYF
TGTGCCAGCAGCTTTTTCGCGGCGGTTCCGAACGATACGCAGTATTTT
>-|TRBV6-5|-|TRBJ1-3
CASSLAGLNSGNTIYF
TGTGCCAGCAGCTTAGCGGGACTGAACTCTGGAAACACCATATATTTT
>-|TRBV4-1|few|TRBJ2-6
CASSQSSGANVLTF
TGCGCCAGCAGCCAGAGTAGTGGGGCCAACGTCCTGACTTTC
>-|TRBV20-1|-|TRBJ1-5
CSARDRTGPRGQPQHF
TGCAGTGCTAGAGATAGAACGGGTCCCAGGGGTCAGCCCCAGCATTTT
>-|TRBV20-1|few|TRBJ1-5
CSATRFSNQPQHF
TGCAGTGCTACTAGGTTCAGCAATCAGCCCCAGCATTTT
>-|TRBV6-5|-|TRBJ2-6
CASSYSLTPGANVLTF
TGTGCCAGCAGTTACTCGTTAACCCCAGGGGCCAACGTCCTGACTTTC
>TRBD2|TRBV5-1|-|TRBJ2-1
CASSLGLAGAYNEQFF
TGCGCCAGCAGCCTGGGACTAGCGGGGGCGTACAATGAGCAGTTCTTC
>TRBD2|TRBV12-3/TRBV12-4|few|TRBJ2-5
CASSALAGGPMETQYF
TGTGCCAGCAGCGCCCTGGCGGGGGGGCCGATGGAGACCCAGTACTTC
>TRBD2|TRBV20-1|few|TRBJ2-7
CSRAGGLQYEQYF
TGCAGCAGAGCGGGGGGGCTTCAGTACGAGCAGTACTTC
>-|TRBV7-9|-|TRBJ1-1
CASDLRGAEAFF
TGTGCCAGCGACCTCCGGGGGGCTGAAGCTTTCTTT
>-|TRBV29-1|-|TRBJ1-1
CSVVGARGRDTEAFF
TGCAGCGTTGTAGGCGCTCGGGGGCGCGACACTGAAGCTTTCTTT
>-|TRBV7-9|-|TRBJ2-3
CASSAFTDTQYF
TGTGCCAGCAGCGCCTTCACAGATACGCAGTATTTT
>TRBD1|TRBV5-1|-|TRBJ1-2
CASRWDRNYGYTF
TGCGCCAGCAGATGGGACAGAAACTATGGCTACACCTTC
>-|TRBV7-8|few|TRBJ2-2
CASSLKRTTNTGELFF
TGTGCCAGCAGCTTAAAACGCACCACGAACACCGGGGAGCTGTTTTTT
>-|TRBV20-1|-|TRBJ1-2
CSAGAGEPYGYTF
TGCAGTGCCGGGGCGGGGGAGCCCTATGGCTACACCTTC
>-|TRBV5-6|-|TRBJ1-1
CASSFESTRGTEAFF
TGTGCCAGCAGCTTCGAATCTACGAGGGGCACTGAAGCTTTCTTT
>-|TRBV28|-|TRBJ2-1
CASYTGDRSYNEQFF
TGTGCCAGCTATACGGGGGACCGCTCCTACAATGAGCAGTTCTTC
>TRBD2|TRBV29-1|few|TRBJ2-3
CSVAVAGGPGTDTQYF
TGCAGCGTTGCTGTAGCGGGGGGGCCGGGCACAGATACGCAGTATTTT
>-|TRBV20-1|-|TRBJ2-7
CSARGGQGFYEQYF
TGCAGTGCCCGGGGGGGACAGGGATTCTACGAGCAGTACTTC
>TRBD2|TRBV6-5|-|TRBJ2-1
CASSLSGGGHNEQFF
TGTGCCAGCAGTTTGAGCGGGGGCGGTCACAATGAGCAGTTCTTC
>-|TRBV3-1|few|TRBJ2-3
CASSREYF
TGTGCCAGCAGCCGAGAGTATTTT
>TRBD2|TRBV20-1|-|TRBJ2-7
CSARGTSGAYYEQYF
TGCAGTGCCCGCGGGACTAGCGGGGCTTACTACGAGCAGTACTTC
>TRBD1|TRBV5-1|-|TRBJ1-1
CASSRDRGTMNTEAFF
TGCGCCAGCAGCAGAGACAGGGGGACCATGAACACTGAAGCTTTCTTT
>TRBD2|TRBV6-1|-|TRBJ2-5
CASRERGGQVSTQYF
TGTGCCAGCAGAGAGCGGGGGGGCCAGGTTTCGACCCAGTACTTC
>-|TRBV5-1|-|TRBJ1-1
CASSLGRRRNTEAFF
TGCGCCAGCAGCTTGGGTCGGCGGAGGAACACTGAAGCTTTCTTT
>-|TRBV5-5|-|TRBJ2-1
CASSLNSDAIHEQFF
TGTGCCAGCAGCTTAAATTCGGACGCCATCCATGAGCAGTTCTTC
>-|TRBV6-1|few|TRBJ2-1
CASSTTGGTNNEQFF
TGTGCCAGCAGCACCACAGGAGGTACTAACAATGAGCAGTTCTTC
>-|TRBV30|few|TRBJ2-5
CAWSVPPWGETQYF
TGTGCCTGGAGTGTACCTCCCTGGGGAGAGACCCAGTACTTC
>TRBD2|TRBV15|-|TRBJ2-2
CATTGGAVQNGELFF
TGTGCCACCACCGGGGGGGCTGTCCAGAACGGGGAGCTGTTTTTT
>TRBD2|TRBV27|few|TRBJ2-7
CASGLAGGVEQYF
TGTGCCAGCGGCTTAGCGGGGGGCGTCGAGCAGTACTTC
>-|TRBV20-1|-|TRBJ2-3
CSAPRMGGHGSDTQYF
TGCAGTGCTCCCCGAATGGGCGGTCATGGGTCAGATACGCAGTATTTT
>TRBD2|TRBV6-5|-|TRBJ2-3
CASSYGTSGGARDTQYF
TGTGCCAGCAGTTACGGGACTAGCGGGGGGGCCAGAGATACGCAGTATTTT
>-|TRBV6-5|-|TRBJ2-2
CASSYSLRTRGRIGELFF
TGTGCCAGCAGTTACTCTTTAAGGACCAGGGGAAGGATCGGGGAGCTGTTTTTT
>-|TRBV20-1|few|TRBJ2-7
CSAPKGPGAGFEQYF
TGCAGTGCCCCCAAAGGTCCGGGGGCGGGATTTGAGCAGTACTTC
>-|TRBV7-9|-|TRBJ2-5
CASSLDISQETQYF
TGTGCCAGCAGCTTAGATATTTCCCAAGAGACCCAGTACTTC
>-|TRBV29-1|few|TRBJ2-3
CSVEEGTTGLPSTDTQYF
TGCAGCGTTGAAGAGGGGACAACGGGACTCCCAAGCACAGATACGCAGTATTTT